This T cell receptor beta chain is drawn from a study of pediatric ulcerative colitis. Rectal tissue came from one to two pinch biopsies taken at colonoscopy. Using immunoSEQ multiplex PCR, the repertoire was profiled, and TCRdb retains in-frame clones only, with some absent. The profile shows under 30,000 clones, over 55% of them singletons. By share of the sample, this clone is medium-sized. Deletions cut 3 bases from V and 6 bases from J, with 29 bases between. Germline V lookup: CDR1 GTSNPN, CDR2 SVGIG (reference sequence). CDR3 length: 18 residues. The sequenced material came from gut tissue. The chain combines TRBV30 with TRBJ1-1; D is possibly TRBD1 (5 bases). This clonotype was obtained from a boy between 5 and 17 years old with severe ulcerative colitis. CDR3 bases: TGTGCCTGGAGGCCCCAAGAGCGCGGCGAGGGGAGGATCGCTGAAGCTTTCTTT. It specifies CAWRPQERGEGRIAEAFF.